The clone carrying this T cell receptor beta chain was observed once. These data originate in a study of shared clonotypes between healthy human individuals. Unsorted PBMC DNA went through sequencing on ten immunoSEQ deep assay plates. This table comes from immunoSEQ multiplex PCR, and its TCRdb copy is limited to in-frame clones, with some not included. The data hold roughly 500,000 clones, with more than 75% observed a single time. Germline CDR1 SEHNR, CDR2 FQNEAQ (reference sequence). This CDR3 has 15 residues. V shed 5 bases, J shed 9 bases, and the junction held 8 bases outside the gene matches. Sequenced material: PBMCs. This receptor was taken from a woman aged 40 to 49 in good health. Some clones in this sample may be carry-over from other donors' samples. The V call is TRBV7-9, the J call TRBJ1-6, with 9 bases fitting TRBD1. CDR3 DNA: TGTGCCAGCAGCCAGGGAGGGACAGGGCTTTCACCCCTCCACTTT. Its translation: CASSQGGTGLSPLHF.